The T cell receptor beta chain under discussion was sequenced for a study of blood T cells in healthy people across ages. The authors ran a second PCR of about 6 to 12 cycles using a sample-barcoded 5' primer and a J-beta primer mix. TCRdb independently ran MiXCR on the 5' RACE reads; one entry per CDR3 protein. Of 500,000 to 650,000 distinct CDR3 sequences listed, about 28% are singletons. Trimming cost V 0 bases and J 7 bases, with 12 bases left between them. The CDR3 is 13 residues long. The germline V gene has CDR1 DFQATT and CDR2 SNEGSKA (reference sequence). This same sample was also part of a study on T cells of mothers and their children. That study reports: In related and unrelated pairs alike, thymic selection shapes TCR recombination output, with inherited differences minor.

The specimen was blood. This receptor was identified in a boy aged 2 to 10 in good health. This chain joins TRBV20-1 and TRBJ1-2; D remains unclear. CDR3 bases: TGCAGTGCTAGAGAGGGCTACATACGTGGCTACACCTTC. Residues: CSAREGYIRGYTF.